The entry below describes one T cell receptor beta chain. It may be a read error: a sequence one base away is much more abundant. Assay used: immunoSEQ multiplex PCR; TCRdb lists only in-frame clones, some missing. Of roughly 210,000 clones listed, roughly 84% are singletons. The data were obtained in a study of blood T cell repertoires in COVID-19. Sequencing was carried out using peripheral blood. The receptor was isolated from a woman aged 80 or over with COVID-19, enrolled during active disease.

The CDR3 spells CASSLQGPTEAFF. The CDR3 coding sequence is TGTGCCAGCAGTTTACAGGGGCCCACTGAAGCTTTCTTT. The chain joins TRBV12-3 or TRBV12-4 to TRBJ1-1, with D perhaps matching TRBD1 (6 bases). The V end lost 2 bases, the J end lost 4 bases, and 8 bases lay between the germline ends. There are 13 residues in the CDR3.